This is a list of T cell receptor beta chains from one sample in a study of blood T cell repertoires in COVID-19. Clones were sequenced by immunoSEQ multiplex PCR, and TCRdb holds only the in-frame ones, with some missing. The sample records approximately 61,000 clones, roughly 83% being singletons. Sequenced sample: peripheral blood. Receptors originate from a man over 45 with COVID-19, enrolled during active disease. Both conserved end residues are part of each CDR3. The D gene is left open where the match is weak. Clone size, where shown, is once, few, many, or a class for clones that have expanded.

clone_size j_call d_call v_call cdr3_nt cdr3_aa
. TRBJ2-3 . TRBV6-2/TRBV6-3 TGTGCCAGCAGTTACTCTGCAGGTCTCGGTGCAGATACGCAGTATTTT CASSYSAGLGADTQYF
once TRBJ2-7 TRBD2 TRBV7-8 TGTGCCAGCAGCCCAGAGGCCGGGAGGTATACCGAGCAGTACTTC CASSPEAGRYTEQYF
. TRBJ2-1 . TRBV9 TGTGCCAGCAGCGAAGGGGGACGGGTGTACAATGAGCAGTTCTTC CASSEGGRVYNEQFF
few TRBJ1-1 . TRBV3-1/TRBV3-2 TGTGCCAGCAGCCCCCTTAGGGGGGGATACACTGAAGCTTTCTTT CASSPLRGGYTEAFF
. TRBJ2-5 . TRBV20-1 TGCAGTGCTAGTAGTAGCGCGCAAGAGACCCAGTACTTC CSASSSAQETQYF
. TRBJ1-1 TRBD1 TRBV2 TGTGCCAGCAGCCTGACAGGGGGGAACACTGAAGCTTTCTTT CASSLTGGNTEAFF
. TRBJ2-2 . TRBV5-4 TGTGCCAGCAGCTCCCAGGCCGGGGAGCTGTTTTTT CASSSQAGELFF
. TRBJ1-3 TRBD1 TRBV28 TGTGCCAGCAGTTCCCCTGGGACAGCCTTCTCTGGAAACACCATATATTTT CASSSPGTAFSGNTIYF
few TRBJ2-3 . TRBV7-9 TGTGCCAGCAGCAACTCAGGGGTAGATACGCAGTATTTT CASSNSGVDTQYF
. TRBJ2-5 . TRBV6-1 TGTGCCAGCACACGTGCAGGGCAGAAGGAGACCCAGTACTTC CASTRAGQKETQYF
. TRBJ2-5 TRBD2 TRBV5-1 TGCGCCAGCACAGTACCACCGGGACGGGGAGGGGAGACCCAGTACTTC CASTVPPGRGGETQYF
. TRBJ2-7 . TRBV4-3 TGCGCCAGCAGCCAAGTAGCGGGACAGAACTTCTACGAGCAGTACTTC CASSQVAGQNFYEQYF
. TRBJ2-1 . TRBV4-2 TGTGCCAGCAGCCAAGATTGGGGAGGCAATGAGCAGTTCTTC CASSQDWGGNEQFF
. TRBJ2-5 TRBD2 TRBV10-3 TGTGCCATCAGTGTGACTAGCGAGCAGACCCAGTACTTC CAISVTSEQTQYF
. TRBJ2-3 . TRBV19 TGTGCCAGTAGTAGGTCAAGAGAAGCACCAGATACGCAGTATTTT CASSRSREAPDTQYF
few TRBJ2-2 TRBD2 TRBV30 TGTGCCTGGACGATACGCGGGAGAGAGACCGGGGAGCTGTTTTTT CAWTIRGRETGELFF
. TRBJ1-3 . TRBV30 TGTGCCTGGAATTCTCCTCATACATCTGGAAACACCATATATTTT CAWNSPHTSGNTIYF
. TRBJ2-4 . TRBV10-1 TGCGCCAGCATTGGTATACTAGCCAAAAACATTCAGTACTTC CASIGILAKNIQYF
. TRBJ1-1 . TRBV18 TGTGCCAGCTCACCACCAGAGGTATCGGATCGGGCTTTCTTT CASSPPEVSDRAFF
few TRBJ2-7 TRBD1 TRBV28 TGTGCCAGCAGTAGGGAGTCGAGGGACAGGGGTTACGAGCAGTACTTC CASSRESRDRGYEQYF
once TRBJ1-1 . TRBV20-1 TGCAGTGCTAGTTCTTGGGGCAACACTGAAGCTTTCTTT CSASSWGNTEAFF
. TRBJ2-3 TRBD2 TRBV28 TGTGCCAGCAGTTTAGGTGGAGCGGGAGGGCGCACAGATACGCAGTATTTT CASSLGGAGGRTDTQYF
. TRBJ1-5 TRBD1 TRBV5-1 TGCGCCAGCAGCCCAGGGACAGGGGGAGGGAGGCAGCCCCAGCATTTT CASSPGTGGGRQPQHF
. TRBJ1-2 . TRBV18 TGTGCCAGCTCACCACGGCAGGGCGATGACTACACCTTC CASSPRQGDDYTF
. TRBJ1-2 TRBD1 TRBV12-3/TRBV12-4 TGTGCCAGCAGTTTCGGGACAGGGAGTGGCTACACCTTC CASSFGTGSGYTF
. TRBJ1-2 TRBD1 TRBV9 TGTGCCAGCAGCTATGGACAGGGGGCCTATGGCTACACCTTC CASSYGQGAYGYTF
. TRBJ1-5 TRBD1 TRBV6-1 TGTGCCAGCAGTGAATTGTCAGGGGGTTTCGATCAGCCCCAGCATTTT CASSELSGGFDQPQHF
. TRBJ2-7 . TRBV6-5 TGTGCCAGCAGTTACCAGCGGAGCTCCTACGAGCAGTACTTC CASSYQRSSYEQYF
. TRBJ2-7 TRBD1 TRBV4-1 TGCGCCAGCAGCCAAGGTATAAGGACAGGGGGCGCTTCCTACGAGCAGTACTTC CASSQGIRTGGASYEQYF